One and the same sample provided the 9 T cell receptor beta chains below, sequenced in a study of human T cells and chemical hapten exposure. Regarding time point: pre-sensitization, week 0. The treatment: therapeutic diphenylcyclopropenone sensitization with weekly scalp DPC. It was unfractionated whole blood from which total RNA was extracted. TCRdb independently ran MiXCR on the RACE reads; one entry per CDR3 protein. The sample holds about 50,000 distinct CDR3 sequences, around a tenth seen once. The specimen was whole blood, collected in connection with sensitization to the hapten diphenylcyclopropenone (DPC). The origin of the receptors is a woman in her 30s with alopecia areata. Some clones in this sample may be carry-over from other donors' samples.

This clonotype was seen more than once but under ten times. DNA of the CDR3: TGTGCCAGCCTAAAGCGGGGGGCCACAGATACGCAGTATTTT. Protein product: CASLKRGATDTQYF. The chain employs TRBV6-2 or TRBV6-3 and TRBJ2-3, with 9 bases fitting TRBD2. In germline, CDR1 is MNHEY, CDR2 SVGEGT. J gave up 2 bases and V 8 bases, and 5 bases lay outside the gene matches. The CDR3 spans 14 residues.

Ten or more counts support this clonotype. V gene TRBV5-1 combines with J gene TRBJ1-1; no reliable D call. The germline CDR1 and CDR2 sequences are SGHRS and YFSETQ. This CDR3 is built from 14 residues. Trimming removed 2 bases at V and 0 bases at J, with 8 bases between. CDR3 in amino acids: CASSFRQMNTEAFF. The CDR3 nucleotides read TGCGCCAGCAGCTTCAGACAAATGAACACTGAAGCTTTCTTT.

The chain combines TRBV5-1 with TRBJ2-1; TRBD1 aligns across 8 bases. The CDR3 consists of 15 residues. The trim removed 2 bases at V and 2 bases at J, leaving 3 bases unmatched. The germline V gene has CDR1 SGHRS and CDR2 YFSETQ. CDR3 coding DNA: TGCGCCAGCAGCTTCGGACAGGGCACCTACAATGAGCAGTTCTTC. Amino acids: CASSFGQGTYNEQFF.

Only a few counts were recorded for this clonotype. The chain combines TRBV12-3 or TRBV12-4 with TRBJ1-2; tentative D call: TRBD1 (5 bases). The V end was cut by 6 bases, the J end by 9 bases, with 17 bases between. The CDR3 extends over 13 amino acids. The CDR3 DNA reads TGTGCCAGCAGACCCACAGGCACCACCAGCTACACCTTC. The encoded protein is CASRPTGTTSYTF.

In its sample, this clonotype was seen a few times. V usage is TRBV10-3 and J usage is TRBJ2-2, with a possible D match to TRBD2 (5 bases). CDR3 size: 17 residues. Per the germline V gene, CDR1 is ENHRY and CDR2 is SYGVKD. Trimming stripped 2 bases from V and 0 bases from J, with 13 bases between. The CDR3 protein is CAISEPRGRTNTGELFF. The CDR3 DNA is TGTGCCATCAGTGAGCCGCGCGGGCGAACGAACACCGGGGAGCTGTTTTTT.

V is TRBV28 and J is TRBJ2-7; D possibly corresponds to TRBD1 (5 bases). CDR3 length: 13 residues. The germline gives CDR1 MDHEN, CDR2 SYDVKM. Trimming removed 5 bases at V and 3 bases at J, with 11 bases between. This CDR3 is CASSPVRVYEQYF. In nucleotides, the CDR3 is TGTGCCAGCAGTCCGGTCAGGGTCTACGAGCAGTACTTC.

In this sample, this clonotype turned up a few times. The chain has TRBV5-6 and TRBJ1-1; TRBD1 aligns across 8 bases. The germline CDR1 and CDR2 sequences are SGHDT and YYEEEE. Trimming took 4 bases from V and 6 from J; bases not matched to a gene: 14. The CDR3 covers 16 residues. The CDR3 DNA reads TGTGCCAGCAGCCGCAGAAACATACAGGGGGAGGCTGAAGCTTTCTTT. It codes for CASSRRNIQGEAEAFF.

Only a few counts were recorded for this clonotype. The rearrangement links TRBV28 to TRBJ1-2; tentatively, D is TRBD1 (6 bases). V was clipped by 3 bases and J by 2 bases, with 10 bases between them. Germline CDR1 reads MDHEN; CDR2 reads SYDVKM. The length of the CDR3 is 14 residues. The CDR3 protein is CASSFLTGNYGYTF. CDR3 nucleotides: TGTGCCAGCAGTTTCCTCACAGGGAACTATGGCTACACCTTC.

This clonotype was detected many times. This chain connects TRBV28 to TRBJ1-6; D ambiguous. Trimming shortened V by 2 bases and J by 7 bases, and 9 bases separated the two germline ends. This CDR3 is 14 amino acids long. Per the germline V gene, CDR1 is MDHEN and CDR2 is SYDVKM. CDR3 coding DNA: TGTGCCAGCAGTTTAGTCCGGGCAAATTCACCCCTCCACTTT. Its protein is CASSLVRANSPLHF. The variable domain in full, with the rest retrieved from reference TRBV28 and TRBJ1-6, is DVKVTQSSRYLVKRTGEKVFLECVQDMDHENMFWYRQDPGLGLRLIYFSYDVKMKEKGDIPEGYSVSREKKERFSLILESASTNQTSMYLCASSLVRANSPLHFGNGTRLTVT.